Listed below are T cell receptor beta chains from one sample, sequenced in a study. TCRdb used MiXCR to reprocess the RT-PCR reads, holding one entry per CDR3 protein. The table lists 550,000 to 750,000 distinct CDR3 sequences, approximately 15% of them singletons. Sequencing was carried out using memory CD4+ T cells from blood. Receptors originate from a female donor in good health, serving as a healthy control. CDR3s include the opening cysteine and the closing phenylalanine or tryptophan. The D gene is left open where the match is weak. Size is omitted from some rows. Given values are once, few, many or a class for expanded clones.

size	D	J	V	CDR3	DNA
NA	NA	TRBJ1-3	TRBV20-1	CSARGGVGGNTIYF	TGCAGTGCTAGAGGGGGAGTGGGCGGAAACACCATATATTTT
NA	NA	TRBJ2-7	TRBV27	CASSLTRQPSYEQYF	TGTGCCAGCAGTTTGACTAGGCAACCTTCCTACGAGCAGTACTTC
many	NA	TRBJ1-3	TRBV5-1	CASSLADTRSGNTIYF	TGCGCCAGCAGCTTGGCAGACACCCGCTCTGGAAACACCATATATTTT
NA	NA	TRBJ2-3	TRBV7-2	CASRLGQTTDTQYF	TGTGCCAGCAGACTCGGACAGACCACAGATACGCAGTATTTT
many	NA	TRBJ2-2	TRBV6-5	CASSYSMTAYRAELFF	TGTGCCAGCAGTTACTCGATGACAGCCTATCGAGCGGAGCTGTTTTTT
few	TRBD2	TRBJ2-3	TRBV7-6	CASSFSSGGPDTQYF	TGTGCCAGCAGCTTTTCCAGCGGGGGACCAGATACGCAGTATTTT
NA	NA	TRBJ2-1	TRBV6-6	CASSYGYYEQFF	TGTGCCAGCAGTTACGGGTATTATGAGCAGTTCTTC
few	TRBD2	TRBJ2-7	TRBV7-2	CASASGSGWEQYF	TGTGCCAGCGCCAGCGGGAGTGGTTGGGAGCAGTACTTC
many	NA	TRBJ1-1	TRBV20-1	CSARDGWAAEAFF	TGCAGTGCACGTGACGGGTGGGCTGCCGAAGCTTTCTTT
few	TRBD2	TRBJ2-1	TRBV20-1	CSARLSGRVNEQFF	TGCAGTGCCAGACTTAGCGGGAGGGTCAATGAGCAGTTCTTC
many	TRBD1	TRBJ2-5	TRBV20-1	CSASTLGTGGKETQYF	TGCAGTGCTAGCACCTTGGGTACAGGGGGGAAAGAGACCCAGTACTTC
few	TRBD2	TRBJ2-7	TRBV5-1	CASSRIGTSGDPYEQYF	TGCGCCAGCAGCCGCATCGGGACTAGCGGGGACCCCTACGAGCAGTACTTC
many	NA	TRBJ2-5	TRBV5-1	CASSLNSMETQYF	TGCGCCAGCAGCTTGAACAGTATGGAGACCCAGTACTTC
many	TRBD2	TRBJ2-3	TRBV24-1	CATSGWTSGFADTQYF	TGTGCCACCAGTGGCTGGACTAGCGGATTTGCAGATACGCAGTATTTT
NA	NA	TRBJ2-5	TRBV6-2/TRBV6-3	CASRRIWEGQQETQYF	TGTGCCAGCAGGAGAATTTGGGAAGGGCAACAAGAGACCCAGTACTTC
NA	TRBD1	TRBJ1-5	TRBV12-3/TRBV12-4	CASAGQVDQPQHF	TGTGCCAGCGCGGGACAGGTTGATCAGCCCCAGCATTTT
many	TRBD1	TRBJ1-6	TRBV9	CASSHRAGQGQAPLHF	TGTGCCAGCAGCCATCGAGCGGGACAGGGTCAGGCACCCCTCCACTTT
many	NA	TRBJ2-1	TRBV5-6	CASSPEGRQSYNEQFF	TGTGCCAGCAGCCCGGAGGGGAGGCAGTCCTACAATGAGCAGTTCTTC
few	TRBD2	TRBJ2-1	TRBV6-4	CASSPSGGLYNEQFF	TGTGCCAGCAGTCCTAGCGGGGGCCTCTACAATGAGCAGTTCTTC
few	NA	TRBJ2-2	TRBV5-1	CASSVVGSVAGELFF	TGCGCCAGCAGCGTTGTGGGGTCTGTTGCCGGGGAGCTGTTTTTT
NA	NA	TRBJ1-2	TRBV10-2	CAITKAQGGGYTF	TGTGCCATCACCAAGGCACAGGGTGGTGGCTACACCTTC
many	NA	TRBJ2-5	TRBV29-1	CSADLPGGETQYF	TGCAGCGCGGACCTCCCCGGGGGAGAGACCCAGTACTTC
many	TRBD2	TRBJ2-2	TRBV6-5	CASSLRLAGTSNTGELFF	TGTGCCAGCAGTCTCCGACTAGCGGGAACTTCGAACACCGGGGAGCTGTTTTTT
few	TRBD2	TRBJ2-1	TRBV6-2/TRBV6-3	CASSPLLAGVDNEQFF	TGTGCCAGCAGTCCCCTACTAGCGGGAGTAGATAATGAGCAGTTCTTC
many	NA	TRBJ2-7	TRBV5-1	CASSLGSTSYEQYF	TGCGCCAGCAGCTTGGGGTCAACCTCCTACGAGCAGTACTTC
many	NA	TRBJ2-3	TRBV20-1	CSAIGERGGTDTQYF	TGCAGTGCTATCGGGGAAAGGGGCGGCACAGATACGCAGTATTTT
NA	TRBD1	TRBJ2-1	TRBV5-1	CASSSGWGQVNEQFF	TGCGCCAGCAGCTCGGGGTGGGGACAGGTCAATGAGCAGTTCTTC
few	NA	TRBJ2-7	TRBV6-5	CASSYAVFSYEQYF	TGTGCCAGCAGTTACGCGGTCTTCTCCTACGAGCAGTACTTC
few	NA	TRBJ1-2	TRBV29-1	CSVVSQGNYGYTF	TGCAGCGTTGTAAGTCAGGGCAACTATGGCTACACCTTC
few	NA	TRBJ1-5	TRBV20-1	CSARPGVGLIGRQPQHF	TGCAGTGCTAGGCCGGGGGTCGGTCTCATCGGCCGTCAGCCCCAGCATTTT
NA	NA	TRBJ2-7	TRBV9	CASSVGPGGSPPYEQYF	TGTGCCAGCAGCGTAGGTCCGGGGGGCAGCCCGCCCTACGAGCAGTACTTC
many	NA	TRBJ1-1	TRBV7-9	CASSSSGIPLGAFF	TGTGCCAGCAGTTCATCCGGGATCCCCCTCGGGGCTTTCTTT
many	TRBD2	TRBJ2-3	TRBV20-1	CSARPGLAAGTDTQYF	TGCAGTGCTAGGCCGGGACTAGCGGCCGGCACAGATACGCAGTATTTT
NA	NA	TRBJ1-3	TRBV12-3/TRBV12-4	CASSLGGITGNTIYF	TGTGCCAGCAGTTTGGGGGGAATAACTGGAAACACCATATATTTT
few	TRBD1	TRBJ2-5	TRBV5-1	CASATQGRRETQYF	TGCGCCAGCGCGACACAGGGGCGTAGGGAGACCCAGTACTTC
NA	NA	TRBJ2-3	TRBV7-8	CASQGLAGTDTQYF	TGTGCCAGCCAGGGGCTAGCGGGCACAGATACGCAGTATTTT
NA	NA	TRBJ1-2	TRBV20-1	CSARAGLSETAKGGYTF	TGCAGTGCTAGAGCCGGGCTCTCAGAGACAGCCAAGGGGGGCTACACCTTC